The 10 T cell receptor beta chains given below trace back to one sample, sequenced in a study of beta chain features in type 1 diabetes. The authors reverse transcribed all of the isolated RNA, so sequencing captured expressed TCRB transcripts. Libraries were prepared by immunoSEQ multiplex PCR; TCRdb keeps only in-frame clonotypes and omits some of them. This table holds a few hundred thousand clones, roughly 16% found once. The source material was naive CD4+ T cells from blood. The source is a woman under 30 in good health.

The table lists this clone with a few counts. This chain links TRBV7-3 with TRBJ2-7; TRBD1 aligns across 7 bases. CDR1 and CDR2 (germline): SGHTA, FQGTGA. The CDR3 totals 16 residues. Trimming at V came to 4 bases and at J to 1 base, leaving 10 bases not matched to a gene. The chain's CDR3 is CASSSDRDSESYEQYF. The CDR3 DNA is TGTGCCAGCAGCTCAGACCGGGACAGCGAATCCTACGAGCAGTACTTC.

V usage is TRBV19 and J usage is TRBJ1-5; D is unresolved. Per germline, CDR1 LNHDA and CDR2 SQIVND (reference sequence). This CDR3 comprises 13 residues. V lost 3 bases and J lost 4, with 7 bases in between. The CDR3: CASSIAVNQPQHF. CDR3 sequence (DNA): TGTGCCAGTAGTATTGCGGTGAATCAGCCCCAGCATTTT.

J is TRBJ2-5 and V is TRBV7-9; 7 positions match TRBD2. The V and J ends lost 0 bases and 5 bases, in that order; junction bases with no gene match: 6. The CDR3 loop spans 15 amino acids. Germline V lookup: CDR1 SEHNR, CDR2 FQNEAQ (reference sequence). The CDR3 sequence is CASSLAFAGVETQYF. The CDR3 DNA reads as TGTGCCAGCAGCTTAGCGTTTGCGGGAGTTGAGACCCAGTACTTC.

The rearrangement uses TRBV15 and TRBJ2-1, with 10 bases fitting TRBD2. The length of the CDR3 is 16 residues. With V trimmed by 2 bases and J by 2 bases, 3 bases remained unmatched. Germline V gives CDR1 LNHNV, CDR2 YYDKDF (reference sequence). The chain's CDR3 is CATSRSGRVPYNEQFF. The CDR3 coding sequence is TGTGCCACCAGCAGAAGCGGGAGGGTGCCCTACAATGAGCAGTTCTTC.

This clone was found a few times. The chain has TRBV9 and TRBJ2-1; 7 positions agree with TRBD2. The junction had 4 bases not matched to a gene; V was cut back by 0 bases and J by 7 bases. The V gene's germline CDR1 is SGDLS and CDR2 YYNGEE. CDR3 length equals 14 residues. Here the CDR3 reads CASSVAAGGNEQFF. The CDR3 nucleotides are TGTGCCAGCAGCGTAGCCGCCGGGGGGAATGAGCAGTTCTTC. Together with reference TRBV9 and TRBJ2-1, the CDR3 gives the full variable domain: DSGVTQTPKHLITATGQRVTLRCSPRSGDLSVYWYQQSLDQGLQFLIQYYNGEERAKGNILERFSAQQFPDLHSELNLSSLELGDSALYFCASSVAAGGNEQFFGPGTRLTVL.

This clone has only a few counts. V is TRBV6-5 and J is TRBJ2-7; D may be TRBD2 (6 bases). Germline lookup yields CDR1 MNHEY and CDR2 SVGAGI. The CDR3 is made up of 15 amino acids. Trimming pared 2 bases from V and 5 bases from J, leaving 16 bases between. CDR3: CASSYGNGRGNEQYF. CDR3 bases: TGTGCCAGCAGTTACGGGAACGGGAGAGGCAACGAGCAGTACTTC.

The chain links TRBV5-1 to TRBJ1-1; tentatively, D is TRBD1 (6 bases). Trimming cost V 4 bases and J 2 bases, with 15 bases left between them. Looked up from germline, CDR1 is SGHRS and CDR2 is YFSETQ. The CDR3 has 15 residues. CDR3 region: CASSGGAGINTEAFF. CDR3 coding DNA: TGCGCCAGCAGCGGGGGGGCAGGGATAAACACTGAAGCTTTCTTT. Drawing the rest from reference TRBV5-1 and TRBJ1-1, the complete variable domain is KAGVTQTPRYLIKTRGQQVTLSCSPISGHRSVSWYQQTPGQGLQFLFEYFSETQRNKGNFPGRFSGRQFSNSRSEMNVSTLELGDSALYLCASSGGAGINTEAFFGQGTRLTVV.

This clone has a handful of counts. The chain employs TRBV28 and TRBJ2-7; 8 bases match TRBD1. The CDR3 runs 15 residues. V was clipped by 7 bases and J by 6 bases; unmatched bases: 14. CDR1 and CDR2 (germline): MDHEN, SYDVKM. CDR3 in amino acids: CASTIPRTGFREQYF. CDR3 sequence (DNA): TGTGCCAGCACCATCCCCCGGACAGGGTTTCGCGAGCAGTACTTC.

The sample holds a few counts of this clone. The V gene is TRBV18, the J gene TRBJ2-4, with a weak D call TRBD1 (5 bases). Germline lookup yields CDR1 KGHSH and CDR2 LQKENI. This CDR3 is 16 amino acids long. Between the trimmed V and J ends, which lost 1 base and 0 bases, there was a span of 10 bases. CDR3 protein: CASSPQKGLAKNIQYF. The CDR3 bases are TGTGCCAGCTCACCACAGAAGGGGTTAGCCAAAAACATTCAGTACTTC.

The rearrangement links TRBV18 to TRBJ2-7, with a tentative D call TRBD1 (6 bases). The CDR3 is 13 amino acids. Germline-derived CDR1 and CDR2 are KGHSH and LQKENI. Trimming pared 5 bases from V and 2 bases from J, leaving 10 bases between. CDR3 nucleotides: TGTGCCAGCTCATTCGGACAGACCTACGAGCAGTACTTC. This encodes CASSFGQTYEQYF.